The clone carrying this T cell receptor beta chain was counted a few times. Antigen: not known. A lack of ophthalmopathy progression within 18 months defined stable Graves' hyperthyroidism. Clinical symptoms, serum thyroxine and TRAb, thyroid ultrasound and orbital computed tomography together formed the diagnostic basis. This sample is drawn from a study of T cells in Graves' hyperthyroidism and ophthalmopathy. Study-wide findings and caveats: By a 13 V-J model, ophthalmopathy was set apart from stable hyperthyroidism.

Amplification of TCR beta CDR3 regions was performed using RNA transcripts as template. The study used the HTBI primer set for a first-round RT-PCR of the TCR CDR3. Each CDR3 protein is one row after TCRdb ran MiXCR on the multiplex PCR reads. The data hold about 210,000 distinct CDR3 sequences, with 17% observed a single time. The CDR3 length is 15 residues. V lost 5 bases to trimming and J lost 0 bases; unmatched junction nucleotides: 5. From germline, CDR1 is DFQATT and CDR2 SNEGSKA (reference sequence). This rearrangement joins TRBV20-1 to TRBJ1-4; 8 bases map to TRBD1. Sequencing input: blood. The sequence was obtained from a man aged 50 to 59 with Graves' hyperthyroidism. The CDR3 loop is CSAEDRVATNEKLFF. CDR3 sequence (DNA): TGCAGTGCTGAGGACAGGGTTGCAACTAATGAAAAACTGTTTTTT.